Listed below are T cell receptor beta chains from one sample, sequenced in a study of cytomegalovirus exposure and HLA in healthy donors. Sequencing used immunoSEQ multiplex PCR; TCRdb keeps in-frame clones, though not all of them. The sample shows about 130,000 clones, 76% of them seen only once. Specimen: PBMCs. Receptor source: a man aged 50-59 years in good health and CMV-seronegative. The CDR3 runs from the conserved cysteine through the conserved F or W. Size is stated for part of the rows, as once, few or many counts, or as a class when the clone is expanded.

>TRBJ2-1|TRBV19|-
CASSPPGTGGNEQFF
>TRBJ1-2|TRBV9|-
CASSARGQGIYGYTF
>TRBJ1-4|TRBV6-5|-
CASSLGTANEKLFF
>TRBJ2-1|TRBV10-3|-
CAISQGLAGARSSYNEQFF
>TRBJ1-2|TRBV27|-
CASSYGGRGYGYTF
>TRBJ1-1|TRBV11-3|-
CASSLGTGDTEAFF
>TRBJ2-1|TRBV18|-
CASSATGTSFDEQFF
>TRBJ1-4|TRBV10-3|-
CAISGQQGAQEKLFF
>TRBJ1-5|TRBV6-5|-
CASNLGEGNQHF
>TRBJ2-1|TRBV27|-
CASSLRVRGSVNEQFF
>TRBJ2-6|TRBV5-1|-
CASSPGPKSSGANVLTF
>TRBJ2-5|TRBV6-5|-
CASSYGQGSLQTQYF
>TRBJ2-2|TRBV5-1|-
CASSPSDRGLTGELFF
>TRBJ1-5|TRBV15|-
CATSRDRTEINQPQHF
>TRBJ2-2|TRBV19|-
CASSIRSGGGTGELFF
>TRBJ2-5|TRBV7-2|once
CASSPRQAGRDQYF
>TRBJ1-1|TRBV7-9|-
CASSLAGQVYEAFF
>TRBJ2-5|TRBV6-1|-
CASSGTSGYQETQYF
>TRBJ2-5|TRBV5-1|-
CASRQGRQETQYF
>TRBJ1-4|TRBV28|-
CASTARTGENEKLFF
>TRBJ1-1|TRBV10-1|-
CASSEVTGHTVGKLCENTEAFF
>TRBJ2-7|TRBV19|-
CASQVASGPYEQYF
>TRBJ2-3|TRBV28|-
CASSFHTDTQYF
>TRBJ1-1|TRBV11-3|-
CASSLDYTSEAFF
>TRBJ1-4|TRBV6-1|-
CASSAEPREKLFF
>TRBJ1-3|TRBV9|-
CASSVAPSAGEGNTIYF
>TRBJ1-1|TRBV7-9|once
CASSLGAGTEAFF
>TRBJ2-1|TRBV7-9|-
CASSYGGAGPNEQFF
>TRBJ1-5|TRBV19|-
CASTRLGDRGFNQPQHF
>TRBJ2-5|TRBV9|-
CASSPGRSGETQYF
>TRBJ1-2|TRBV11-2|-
CASSPLRGRMSDGYTF
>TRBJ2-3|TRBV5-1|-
CASSLMPRGSTDTQYF
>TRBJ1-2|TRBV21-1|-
CASRSTGGANYGYTF
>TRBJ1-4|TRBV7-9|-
CSSSLNRQGFEKLFF
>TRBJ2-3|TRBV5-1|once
CASSLGVSNPTQYF
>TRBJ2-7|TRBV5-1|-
CASSLGGHYEQYF
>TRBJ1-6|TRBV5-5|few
CASRYDRGSSPLHF
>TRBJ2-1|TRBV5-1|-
CASSLEETERNEQFF
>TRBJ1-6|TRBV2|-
CASSEGTQYNSPLHF
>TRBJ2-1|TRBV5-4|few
CASSLGQGIGSEQFF
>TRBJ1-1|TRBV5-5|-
CASSLWASITEAFF
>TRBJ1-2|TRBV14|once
CASSQELRGYGYTF
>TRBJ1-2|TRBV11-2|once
CASSLDRVADGYTF
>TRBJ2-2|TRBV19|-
CASSIAGFDTGELFF
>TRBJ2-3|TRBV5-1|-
CASSVETGESTDTQYF
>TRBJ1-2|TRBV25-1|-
CASSEFGTGDGYTF
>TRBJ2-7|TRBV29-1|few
CSVGLNPWDEQYF